The T cell receptor (beta chain) described here comes from a study of PD-1 blockade in classical Hodgkin lymphoma. As for the study in general: Administration of nivolumab to patients was at 3 mg/kg intravenously every 2 weeks. General study results and limits: Exclusion was applied to patients who started nivolumab under 1 year after ASCT.

There was relapse after autologous stem cell transplantation in every patient, and there was variation in brentuximab vedotin exposure. Worth noting for this clone: Antigen unknown.

The CDR3 covers 15 residues. Per the germline V gene, CDR1 is MDHEN and CDR2 is SYDVKM. The ends were cut back, 5 bases at V and 1 base at J, with 12 bases in the middle. TCRdb's table, derived via immunoSEQ multiplex PCR, lists solely in-frame clones and lacks some. The data hold just over 50,000 clones, with around 75% observed a single time. J is TRBJ2-1 and V is TRBV28; D perhaps matches TRBD1 (6 bases). The sample in question was peripheral blood mononuclear cells (PBMCs), obtained before the second cycle of nivolumab. The receptor was isolated from a human donor with classical Hodgkin lymphoma. The CDR3 here is CASSPTQGSYNEQFF. The DNA of the CDR3 is TGTGCCAGCAGTCCAACACAGGGATCCTACAATGAGCAGTTCTTC.